One and the same sample provided the 8 T cell receptor beta chains below, sequenced in a study of CD8 T cells in Susac syndrome. cDNA came from about 0.51 to 1 ug RNA primed by random hexamers. TCRdb itself ran the immunoSEQ multiplex PCR reads through MiXCR, one entry per CDR3 protein. The data show 150,000 to 200,000 distinct CDR3 sequences, just under 95% seen once. The sequenced sample consisted of CD4+ T cells from PBMCs. The receptors come from a human donor in good health.

This chain links TRBV15 with TRBJ2-7; 10 bases map to TRBD1. With 1 base clipped from V and 2 bases from J, the junction kept 2 bases outside the gene matches. Germline V CDR1 and CDR2: LNHNV, YYDKDF (reference sequence). CDR3 length: 15 residues. CDR3 amino acids: CATSRGGTGAYEQYF. CDR3 in DNA: TGTGCCACCAGCAGAGGGGGGACAGGGGCCTACGAGCAGTACTTC.

This clonotype was detected only once. The chain couples TRBV30 to TRBJ1-2; D is uncertain. Germline CDR1 GTSNPN, CDR2 SVGIG (reference sequence). The CDR3 totals 13 residues. Between the trimmed V and J ends, which lost 0 bases and 5 bases, there was a span of 10 bases. Here the CDR3 DNA reads TGTGCCTGGAGTGTATATTCCCTTTATGGCTACACCTTC. It encodes CAWSVYSLYGYTF.

This sequence joins TRBV7-9 and TRBJ1-1; no firm D call. The CDR3 is 11 residues long. Germline-derived CDR1 and CDR2 are SEHNR and FQNEAQ (reference sequence). V was pared by 6 bases and J by 8 bases, with 10 bases between. The CDR3 sequence: CASSWYKEAFF. CDR3 nucleotides: TGTGCCAGCAGTTGGTACAAAGAAGCTTTCTTT.

V is TRBV7-2 and J is TRBJ2-5; 10 positions agree with TRBD2. Per germline, CDR1 SGHTA and CDR2 FQGNSA. The trim removed 1 base at V and 4 bases at J, leaving 6 bases unmatched. The CDR3 runs to 16 residues. CDR3 amino acids: CASSLVAAGGRETQYF. DNA for the CDR3: TGTGCCAGCAGCTTAGTGGCAGCGGGGGGGCGAGAGACCCAGTACTTC. Full variable domain (rest looked up from reference TRBV7-2 and TRBJ2-5): GAGVSQSPSNKVTEKGKDVELRCDPISGHTALYWYRQSLGQGLEFLIYFQGNSAPDKSGLPSDRFSAERTGGSVSTLTIQRTQQEDSAVYLCASSLVAAGGRETQYFGPGTRLLVL.

The chain joins TRBV7-9 to TRBJ1-1; D unclear. V lost 1 base to trimming and J lost 1 base, with 7 bases between them. The V gene's germline CDR1 is SEHNR and CDR2 FQNEAQ (reference sequence). CDR3 size: 14 residues. The CDR3 region is CASSLGTRNTEAFF. CDR3 bases: TGTGCCAGCAGCTTAGGGACCAGGAACACTGAAGCTTTCTTT. The variable domain in full, completed from reference TRBV7-9 and TRBJ1-1, reads DTGVSQNPRHKITKRGQNVTFRCDPISEHNRLYWYRQTLGQGPEFLTYFQNEAQLEKSRLLSDRFSAERPKGSFSTLEIQRTEQGDSAMYLCASSLGTRNTEAFFGQGTRLTVV.

This clonotype was detected only once. The chain uses TRBV5-6 and TRBJ2-7; D is perhaps TRBD1 (5 bases). Per germline, CDR1 SGHDT and CDR2 YYEEEE. V lost 1 base to trimming and J lost 0 bases, with 11 bases between them. The CDR3 consists of 15 residues. CDR3 nucleotides: TGTGCCAGCAGCTTGAATCAGGGATACTCCTACGAGCAGTACTTC. Amino acids: CASSLNQGYSYEQYF. The variable domain in full, completed from reference TRBV5-6 and TRBJ2-7, reads DAGVTQSPTHLIKTRGQQVTLRCSPKSGHDTVSWYQQALGQGPQFIFQYYEEEERQRGNFPDRFSGHQFPNYSSELNVNALLLGDSALYLCASSLNQGYSYEQYFGPGTRLTVT.

J is TRBJ2-2 and V is TRBV5-1; 7 positions match TRBD2. Germline V lookup: CDR1 SGHRS, CDR2 YFSETQ. The CDR3 totals 16 residues. The ends lost 5 bases at V and 1 base at J; junction bases unmatched: 8. In nucleotides, the CDR3 is TGCGCCAGCAGTTGGGCTACGGGAGGGAACACCGGGGAGCTGTTTTTT. Translated: CASSWATGGNTGELFF.

This clonotype has just one count. This rearrangement joins TRBV12-3 or TRBV12-4 to TRBJ2-2; D may be TRBD2 (6 bases). This CDR3 contains 13 residues. Trimming removed 5 bases from V and 3 bases from J, with 7 bases in between. CDR3 region: CASSRDYTGELFF. CDR3 sequence (DNA): TGTGCCAGCAGTCGGGACTACACCGGGGAGCTGTTTTTT.